Following are 24 T cell receptor beta chains from one sample sequenced in a study of T-cell reconstitution after alpha-beta-depleted transplantation in children. During its preparation, the TCRbeta library received unique molecular identifiers. Each CDR3 protein is one row after TCRdb ran MiXCR on the PCR reads. The sample contains roughly 500,000 distinct CDR3 sequences, about 16% of which appear only once. Here the sequenced sample was PBMCs from the stem cell graft donor, taken from the stem cell graft. The origin of the receptors is a human donor who donated a stem cell graft to a child with acute lymphoblastic leukemia.

This clonotype was found a few times. The chain uses TRBV27 and TRBJ2-2; D tentatively reads TRBD1 or TRBD2 (6 bases each). CDR1 is MNHEY, CDR2 SMNVEV, per germline (reference sequence). The CDR3 covers 17 residues. The germline V and J ends were trimmed by 6 bases and 6 bases, with 23 bases remaining between them. In nucleotides, the CDR3 is TGTGCCAGCAGCCCTTCTTCTCCGGGGGCTCGATCCGGGGAGCTGTTTTTT. Translating it yields CASSPSSPGARSGELFF.

The rearrangement uses TRBV20-1 and TRBJ1-2, with D possibly being TRBD1 (6 bases). Germline lookup yields CDR1 DFQATT and CDR2 SNEGSKA (reference sequence). Trimming removed 0 bases at V and 5 bases at J, with 13 bases between. The CDR3 totals 14 residues. CDR3 DNA: TGCAGTGCTAGAGATCCAGGGGAGGGGTATGGCTACACCTTC. This codes for CSARDPGEGYGYTF.

The chain links TRBV20-1 to TRBJ2-1; D call uncertain. The CDR3 totals 13 residues. Trimming cost V 1 base and J 6 bases, with 10 bases left between them. Germline-derived CDR1 and CDR2 are DFQATT and SNEGSKA (reference sequence). CDR3 in DNA: TGCAGTGCTAGAGCGGGTTGGGGCAATGAGCAGTTCTTC. It codes for CSARAGWGNEQFF.

This clonotype was found a few times. The chain couples TRBV18 to TRBJ1-5; tentatively, D is TRBD1 (5 bases). Germline CDR1 is KGHSH and CDR2 is LQKENI. Trimming took off 6 bases at V and 1 base at J, with 13 bases between the two ends. The CDR3 covers 15 residues. For the CDR3, the DNA is TGTGCCAGCTCGGATTACTCAGGGAGCAATCAGCCCCAGCATTTT. It codes for CASSDYSGSNQPQHF.

This clonotype was detected a few times. The rearrangement links TRBV11-2 to TRBJ1-2; D perhaps matches TRBD1 (5 bases). Germline V gene sequence: CDR1 SGHAT, CDR2 FQNNGV. CDR3 length equals 15 residues. Trimming pared 1 base from V and 0 bases from J, leaving 9 bases between. DNA of the CDR3: TGTGCCAGCAGCTTAGCCCGGGGCACTAACTATGGCTACACCTTC. Encoded protein: CASSLARGTNYGYTF.

The chain recombines TRBV28 with TRBJ2-1; D is uncertain. The CDR3 loop spans 15 amino acids. The germline V gene has CDR1 MDHEN and CDR2 SYDVKM. The V end was cut by 5 bases, the J end by 3 bases, with 14 bases between. The DNA of the CDR3 is TGTGCCAGCAGTCGCTGGCGCGAAGGCTACAATGAGCAGTTCTTC. Its protein product is CASSRWREGYNEQFF.

This clonotype came up a few times. This chain joins TRBV3-1 and TRBJ2-1; the match to TRBD2 covers 9 bases. V shed 4 bases and J 5 bases; nucleotides not matched to a gene: 6. Germline V CDR1 and CDR2: LGHDT, YNNKEL (reference sequence). The length of the CDR3 is 15 residues. CDR3 DNA: TGTGCCAGCAGCCCTGGACTAGCGAGAGACAATGAGCAGTTCTTC. It encodes CASSPGLARDNEQFF.

The genes are TRBV7-8 and TRBJ2-6; 14 bases map to TRBD2. Germline lookup yields CDR1 SGHVS and CDR2 FQNEAQ. The trim removed 8 bases at V and 2 bases at J, leaving 8 bases unmatched. The CDR3 consists of 18 residues. The chain's CDR3 is CASHFRLAGGTGANVLTF. The CDR3 DNA follows: TGTGCCAGCCACTTTCGACTAGCGGGAGGGACTGGGGCCAACGTCCTGACTTTC.

This clonotype was detected only a few times. The chain joins TRBV20-1 to TRBJ1-3, with D maybe TRBD1 (6 bases). With 4 bases removed from V and 1 base from J, the gap between germline ends came to 11 bases. Germline V CDR1 and CDR2: DFQATT, SNEGSKA (reference sequence). The CDR3 length is 14 residues. CDR3 amino acids: CSATKTGSGNTIYF. The DNA for the CDR3 is TGCAGTGCTACGAAGACAGGATCTGGAAACACCATATATTTT.

This clonotype was found a few times. The chain combines TRBV4-2 with TRBJ1-4; possibly TRBD1 for D (6 bases). The CDR3 totals 15 residues. V shed 4 bases and J shed 8 bases, with 17 bases lying between them. Germline V gene data show CDR1 as LGHNA and CDR2 as YNFKEQ. The CDR3 sequence is CASSPTQTRGEKLFF. CDR3 in DNA: TGTGCCAGCAGCCCTACTCAAACTAGGGGGGAAAAACTGTTTTTT.

The sample holds a few counts of this clonotype. The chain couples TRBV5-1 to TRBJ2-7; D is unclear. This CDR3 region has 13 residues. Germline V gives CDR1 SGHRS, CDR2 YFSETQ. V was trimmed by 0 bases and J by 7 bases, leaving 11 bases between them. DNA of the CDR3: TGCGCCAGCAGCTTGGGGCCCCTGAGGGAGCAGTACTTC. It specifies CASSLGPLREQYF.

The V gene is TRBV29-1, the J gene TRBJ1-5; D is possibly TRBD1 (5 bases). The germline gives CDR1 SQVTM, CDR2 ANQGSEA. V lost 6 bases and J 3 bases, leaving 15 bases between the germline ends. This CDR3 spans 14 amino acids. The CDR3 region is CSVAPSGFNQPQHF. In DNA, the CDR3 is TGCAGCGTGGCCCCTTCAGGGTTCAATCAGCCCCAGCATTTT. The whole variable domain, remainder taken from reference TRBV29-1 and TRBJ1-5, is SAVISQKPSRDICQRGTSLTIQCQVDSQVTMMFWYRQQPGQSLTLIATANQGSEATYESGFVIDKFPISRPNLTFSTLTVSNMSPEDSSIYLCSVAPSGFNQPQHFGDGTRLSIL.

This clonotype was picked up a small number of times. The chain has TRBV20-1 and TRBJ1-5, with 11 bases lining up with TRBD1. Germline-derived CDR1 and CDR2 are DFQATT and SNEGSKA (reference sequence). This CDR3 has 15 amino acids. The ends lost 5 bases at V and 0 bases at J; junction bases unmatched: 3. The chain's CDR3 is CSARDRGSSNQPQHF. The DNA for the CDR3 is TGCAGTGCTCGGGACAGGGGGAGTAGCAATCAGCCCCAGCATTTT.

This clonotype has only a few counts. This chain joins TRBV12-3 or TRBV12-4 and TRBJ1-1; tentatively, D is TRBD1 (5 bases). Trimming stripped 6 bases from V and 7 bases from J, with 12 bases between. The CDR3 consists of 12 residues. The CDR3 DNA is TGTGCCAGCAGATCAAGGACATTTGAAGCTTTCTTT. Residues: CASRSRTFEAFF.

The chain couples TRBV24-1 to TRBJ2-2; a possible D gene is TRBD1 (6 bases). The CDR3 totals 14 residues. V lost 3 bases to trimming and J lost 6 bases, with 10 bases between them. Germline CDR1 and CDR2: KGHDR and SFDVKD. The CDR3 DNA sequence: TGTGCCACCAGTGATAACAGGGTGCCCGGGGAGCTGTTTTTT. It encodes CATSDNRVPGELFF.

This clonotype was found a few times. For the CDR3, the DNA is TGTGCCAGCAGACTGACTAGCACAGATACGCAGTATTTT. Its protein product is CASRLTSTDTQYF. The chain joins TRBV12-3 or TRBV12-4 to TRBJ2-3, with D unclear. Trimming left V 6 bases short and J 0 bases short, with 7 bases between. This CDR3 comprises 13 residues.

In its sample, this clonotype was seen a few times. This chain connects TRBV12-3 or TRBV12-4 to TRBJ2-1; possible D gene TRBD2, 5 bases. The germline V and J ends were trimmed by 4 bases and 10 bases, with 14 bases remaining between them. This CDR3 region has 13 residues. The CDR3 loop reads CASSSQSGAEQFF. The DNA for the CDR3 is TGTGCCAGCAGTTCTCAAAGCGGAGCCGAGCAGTTCTTC.

The rearrangement uses TRBV6-5 and TRBJ2-2; 15 nucleotides align to TRBD2. Germline-derived CDR1 and CDR2 are MNHEY and SVGAGI. The CDR3 consists of 16 residues. V shed 4 bases, J shed 8 bases, and the junction held 5 bases outside the gene matches. The CDR3 loop reads CASSFHGTSGRGELFF. DNA of the CDR3: TGTGCCAGCAGTTTCCACGGGACTAGCGGGAGGGGGGAGCTGTTTTTT.

Concerning this clonotype: One end of the junction is discordant with germline, which a read error may explain. The rearrangement links TRBV5-1 to TRBJ1-5; D perhaps matches TRBD1 (6 bases). CDR3 length: 15 amino acids. Germline CDR1 reads SGHRS; CDR2 reads YFSETQ. The CDR3 protein is CASSLVPGGNQPQHF. CDR3 DNA sequence: TGTGCCAGCAGCCTGGTGCCAGGGGGCAATCAGCCCCAGCATTTT.

This rearrangement joins TRBV5-1 to TRBJ1-4; no firm D call. CDR1 and CDR2 from the germline V gene are SGHRS and YFSETQ. The CDR3 spans 13 residues. Trimming shortened V by 4 bases and J by 4 bases, and 8 bases separated the two germline ends. The CDR3 region has the DNA TGCGCCAGCAGCGCCGACGGTAATGAAAAACTGTTTTTT. It is translated as CASSADGNEKLFF.

V is TRBV12-3 or TRBV12-4 and J is TRBJ2-7, with D perhaps TRBD1 (6 bases). The CDR3 runs to 14 residues. V lost 4 bases and J lost 2, with 12 bases in between. This CDR3 is CASSSPGATYEQYF. The DNA of the CDR3 is TGTGCCAGCAGTTCCCCAGGGGCCACCTACGAGCAGTACTTC.

Concerning this clonotype: An end of the junction does not agree with germline; a read error may underlie this. V is TRBV27 and J is TRBJ2-1; 10 positions match TRBD2. The CDR3 runs 17 residues. Germline CDR1 is MNHEY and CDR2 is SMNVEV (reference sequence). The CDR3 nucleotides read TGTGCCATCAGTTCGCCCCTAGCGGGAGTAAAACACAATGAGCAGTTCTTC. Its translation: CAISSPLAGVKHNEQFF.

This clonotype occurred a few times. The rearrangement joins TRBV27 to TRBJ2-1, with 8 positions matching TRBD1. V shed 6 bases, J shed 8 bases, and the junction held 6 bases outside the gene matches. This CDR3 has 13 residues. Per the germline V gene, CDR1 is MNHEY and CDR2 is SMNVEV (reference sequence). CDR3 loop: CASSLGQGHEQFF. As DNA, the CDR3 is TGTGCCAGCAGCCTAGGACAGGGCCATGAGCAGTTCTTC.

The J gene is TRBJ2-2, the V gene TRBV12-3 or TRBV12-4; D is perhaps TRBD2 (6 bases). V was cut by 7 bases and J by 3 bases, with 12 bases left in between. The length of the CDR3 is 14 residues. In DNA form, the CDR3 reads TGTGCCAGCACCCGGCGGGGATACACCGGGGAGCTGTTTTTT. Its translation: CASTRRGYTGELFF.